These T cell receptor beta chains were read from a single sample in a study of T cells in Graves' hyperthyroidism and ophthalmopathy. TCRdb re-called the multiplex PCR reads through MiXCR, storing one row per CDR3 protein. The sample records under 130,000 distinct CDR3 sequences, 45% to 50% being singletons. The sample consisted of blood. These receptors all stem from a man aged 40-49 years with Graves' hyperthyroidism. Both conserved end residues are part of each CDR3. The order of the fields is V gene, clone size, J gene, D gene, CDR3 DNA, CDR3 protein. The D gene is left open where the match is weak. Some rows have no size entry. The others give once, few or many, or a class for an expanded clone.

V gene: TRBV20-1; clone size: many; J gene: TRBJ2-1; D gene: NA; CDR3 DNA: TGCAGTGCTAGACAGGGGACTTACAATGAGCAGTTCTTC; CDR3 protein: CSARQGTYNEQFF
V gene: TRBV5-6; clone size: many; J gene: TRBJ1-3; D gene: NA; CDR3 DNA: TGTGCCAGCAGCTTTTGGCGACGATCTGGAAACACCATATATTTT; CDR3 protein: CASSFWRRSGNTIYF
V gene: TRBV2; clone size: NA; J gene: TRBJ1-4; D gene: NA; CDR3 DNA: TGTGCCAGCAGCAGGGAGGGAGGGGAAAAACTGTTTTTT; CDR3 protein: CASSREGGEKLFF
V gene: TRBV20-1; clone size: NA; J gene: TRBJ1-1; D gene: TRBD1; CDR3 DNA: TGCAGTGCTAGACTCGGGACAGGGTTGGGGACTGAAGCTTTCTTT; CDR3 protein: CSARLGTGLGTEAFF
V gene: TRBV10-3; clone size: NA; J gene: TRBJ1-6; D gene: NA; CDR3 DNA: TGTGCCATCAGTTGGCAGAATGATAATTCACCCCTCCACTTT; CDR3 protein: CAISWQNDNSPLHF
V gene: TRBV27; clone size: many; J gene: TRBJ2-1; D gene: NA; CDR3 DNA: TGTGCCGCCCTCAGCCGTAATGAGCAGTTCTTC; CDR3 protein: CAALSRNEQFF
V gene: TRBV5-1; clone size: many; J gene: TRBJ2-5; D gene: NA; CDR3 DNA: TGCGCCAGCAGCTTGGGGGGGATTAGTGGACAAGAGACCCAGTACTTC; CDR3 protein: CASSLGGISGQETQYF
V gene: TRBV24-1; clone size: NA; J gene: TRBJ2-1; D gene: NA; CDR3 DNA: TGTGCCACCAGTGATCTACGGACGGCCCAGTTCTTC; CDR3 protein: CATSDLRTAQFF
V gene: TRBV7-2; clone size: NA; J gene: TRBJ2-1; D gene: TRBD2; CDR3 DNA: TGTGCCAGCAGCTATAGCGGGAGGGCCTCCTACAATGAGCAGTTCTTC; CDR3 protein: CASSYSGRASYNEQFF
V gene: TRBV7-6; clone size: once; J gene: TRBJ2-7; D gene: TRBD1; CDR3 DNA: TGTGCCAGCAGCTTAGTGGGGACAGTCGGCGAGCAGTACTTC; CDR3 protein: CASSLVGTVGEQYF
V gene: TRBV29-1; clone size: once; J gene: TRBJ1-1; D gene: NA; CDR3 DNA: TGCAGCAGTGTGGACACTCTGAACACTGAAGCTTTCTTT; CDR3 protein: CSSVDTLNTEAFF
V gene: TRBV11-2; clone size: NA; J gene: TRBJ2-5; D gene: TRBD1; CDR3 DNA: TGTGCCAGCAGCTTAGGGACAGGGACCCAAGAGACCCAGTACTTC; CDR3 protein: CASSLGTGTQETQYF
V gene: TRBV4-2; clone size: NA; J gene: TRBJ1-5; D gene: NA; CDR3 DNA: TGTGCCAGCAGCCCGCGCGGGAGCAATCAGCCCCAGCATTTT; CDR3 protein: CASSPRGSNQPQHF
V gene: TRBV10-2; clone size: NA; J gene: TRBJ2-2; D gene: NA; CDR3 DNA: TGCGCCAGCAGTGACAGGGGGAGGACCGGGGAGCTGTTTTTT; CDR3 protein: CASSDRGRTGELFF
V gene: TRBV29-1; clone size: many; J gene: TRBJ2-1; D gene: TRBD2; CDR3 DNA: TGCAGCGTTGAGGCCGGGAGGGCCCTTGGCTTGTACAATGAGCAGTTCTTC; CDR3 protein: CSVEAGRALGLYNEQFF
V gene: TRBV9; clone size: many; J gene: TRBJ2-1; D gene: TRBD2; CDR3 DNA: TGTGCCAGCAGCGTCCTGACTAGCGGGAGTGGAAGCTCCTACAATGAGCAGTTCTTC; CDR3 protein: CASSVLTSGSGSSYNEQFF
V gene: TRBV7-2; clone size: few; J gene: TRBJ2-7; D gene: TRBD2; CDR3 DNA: TGTGCCAGCAGCTTTTGCGGGGGATATTACGAGCAGTACTTC; CDR3 protein: CASSFCGGYYEQYF
V gene: TRBV7-9; clone size: NA; J gene: TRBJ1-1; D gene: NA; CDR3 DNA: TGTGCCAGCAGTTTACTGGGGTCTTGCACTGAAGCTTTCTTT; CDR3 protein: CASSLLGSCTEAFF
V gene: TRBV25-1; clone size: NA; J gene: TRBJ2-7; D gene: NA; CDR3 DNA: TGTGCCGGGCTCGAGCAGTACTTC; CDR3 protein: CAGLEQYF
V gene: TRBV19; clone size: many; J gene: TRBJ2-7; D gene: TRBD1; CDR3 DNA: TGTGCCAGTAGAGGGACAGGGGTGTACGAGCAGTACTTC; CDR3 protein: CASRGTGVYEQYF
V gene: TRBV12-1; clone size: few; J gene: TRBJ2-3; D gene: NA; CDR3 DNA: TGTGCCAGCAGCTCGTCCCTAGCGGGGGGGGCAGATACGCAGTATTTT; CDR3 protein: CASSSSLAGGADTQYF
V gene: TRBV7-6; clone size: NA; J gene: TRBJ1-5; D gene: NA; CDR3 DNA: TGTGCCAGCAGCTTTCGATCTAGCGGGGGGGATGAGCATTTT; CDR3 protein: CASSFRSSGGDEHF
V gene: TRBV5-1; clone size: NA; J gene: TRBJ1-6; D gene: TRBD1; CDR3 DNA: TGCGCCGGCAGCTTGAATTCTCGGCAGGGGGCCTGTAATTCACCCCTCCACTTT; CDR3 protein: CAGSLNSRQGACNSPLHF
V gene: TRBV29-1; clone size: once; J gene: TRBJ2-5; D gene: NA; CDR3 DNA: TGCAGCGGGGGAAAAGAGACCCAGTACTTC; CDR3 protein: CSGGKETQYF
V gene: TRBV10-3; clone size: NA; J gene: TRBJ2-7; D gene: NA; CDR3 DNA: TGTGCCATCAGTGAGATTCATGTCGGGACCTACGAGCAGTACTTC; CDR3 protein: CAISEIHVGTYEQYF
V gene: TRBV5-1; clone size: once; J gene: TRBJ1-1; D gene: NA; CDR3 DNA: TGCGCCAGCAGCTTGGAGGGGACCGCCTTGAACACTGAAGCTTTCTTT; CDR3 protein: CASSLEGTALNTEAFF
V gene: TRBV29-1; clone size: NA; J gene: TRBJ1-2; D gene: TRBD1; CDR3 DNA: TGCAGCGTACTTGGAACAGGGGGGTTCTATGGCTACACCTTC; CDR3 protein: CSVLGTGGFYGYTF
V gene: TRBV20-1; clone size: NA; J gene: TRBJ2-5; D gene: TRBD1; CDR3 DNA: TGCAGTGCTAGAGATCTAGGGGGCTGGGAGACCCAGTACTTC; CDR3 protein: CSARDLGGWETQYF
V gene: TRBV27; clone size: few; J gene: TRBJ2-4; D gene: NA; CDR3 DNA: TGTGCCAGCAGTTCCTACACTACCAAAAACATTCAGTACTTC; CDR3 protein: CASSSYTTKNIQYF
V gene: TRBV7-2; clone size: few; J gene: TRBJ2-3; D gene: TRBD1; CDR3 DNA: TGTGCCAGCAGCCACAACCCGTCGGGACAGGGGATTGATACAGATACGCAGTACTTT; CDR3 protein: CASSHNPSGQGIDTDTQYF
V gene: TRBV11-3; clone size: many; J gene: TRBJ1-6; D gene: NA; CDR3 DNA: TGTGCCAGCAGCGAAGGGTATGGGCAGCCGAATTCACCCCTCCACTTT; CDR3 protein: CASSEGYGQPNSPLHF
V gene: TRBV15; clone size: NA; J gene: TRBJ1-2; D gene: NA; CDR3 DNA: TGTGCCACCAGCAGAGATCGGAGCTCTGGGGCAGGCGGACGGGGCTACACCTTC; CDR3 protein: CATSRDRSSGAGGRGYTF
V gene: TRBV20-1; clone size: NA; J gene: TRBJ2-7; D gene: NA; CDR3 DNA: TGCGGTGCTTTCCGAAGCTACGAGCAGTACTTC; CDR3 protein: CGAFRSYEQYF
V gene: TRBV19; clone size: many; J gene: TRBJ1-5; D gene: TRBD1; CDR3 DNA: TGTGCCAGTAGTCTGGACAGGGGCAATCAGCCCCAGCATTTT; CDR3 protein: CASSLDRGNQPQHF
V gene: TRBV15; clone size: NA; J gene: TRBJ2-2; D gene: NA; CDR3 DNA: TGTGCCACCAGCAGCGTAGCTCTGACCGGGGAGCTGTTTTTT; CDR3 protein: CATSSVALTGELFF